A selection of T cell receptor beta chains follows, all from one sample in a study of T-cell reconstitution after alpha-beta-depleted transplantation in children. TCRdb passed the PCR reads through MiXCR, listing each CDR3 protein once. The sample contains about 460,000 distinct CDR3 sequences, 9.5% to 12% of which appear only once. The sample here was PBMCs, mostly from graft donor cells, taken 180 days after TCRalphabeta/CD19-depleted stem cell transplant. The source of these receptors is a female patient between 2 and 15 years old who had a stem cell transplant for aplastic anemia, so the T cells may come from the graft donor. Each CDR3 is given with its conserved first and last residue. A D gene is named only where the DNA matches it firmly. Only some rows state a clone size, as once, few, many or a class for expanded clones.

CDR3aa,CDR3nt,d_gene,abundance,j_gene,v_gene
CARSMDRRGLAGGPDNEQFF,TGTGCCAGAAGCATGGACCGTAGGGGCCTAGCGGGAGGGCCGGACAATGAGCAGTTCTTC,TRBD2,few,TRBJ2-1,TRBV5-3
CSAHGTSGIYQETQYF,TGCAGTGCCCACGGGACTAGCGGAATATACCAAGAGACCCAGTACTTC,TRBD2,NA,TRBJ2-5,TRBV20-1
CASTLGQLNTEAFF,TGTGCCAGCACCCTAGGACAACTGAACACTGAAGCTTTCTTT,NA,few,TRBJ1-1,TRBV7-6
CASSPGVWGADGELFF,TGTGCCAGCAGTCCGGGGGTGTGGGGGGCGGACGGGGAGCTGTTTTTT,NA,NA,TRBJ2-2,TRBV12-3/TRBV12-4
CAWTTWGVKHVMNEQFF,TGTGCCTGGACGACCTGGGGCGTCAAGCACGTTATGAATGAGCAGTTCTTC,NA,few,TRBJ2-1,TRBV30
CASSKPGQTNTEAFF,TGTGCCAGCAGCAAGCCGGGACAGACGAACACTGAAGCTTTCTTT,TRBD1,NA,TRBJ1-1,TRBV25-1
CATSDLAEGPYNEQFF,TGTGCCACCAGTGATTTGGCCGAGGGACCCTACAATGAGCAGTTCTTC,NA,NA,TRBJ2-1,TRBV24-1
CASSLIKRAFTDTQYF,TGTGCCAGCAGCTTAATCAAGCGGGCCTTCACAGATACGCAGTATTTT,NA,NA,TRBJ2-3,TRBV7-3
CASTLGAGGGYNEQFF,TGTGCCAGCACTTTAGGGGCAGGGGGAGGCTACAATGAGCAGTTCTTC,NA,few,TRBJ2-1,TRBV12-3/TRBV12-4
CASSLGWAIGSNQPQHF,TGTGCCAGCAGCTTAGGTTGGGCAATCGGAAGCAATCAGCCCCAGCATTTT,NA,NA,TRBJ1-5,TRBV7-2
CASSFNKGKNIQYF,TGTGCCAGCAGCTTCAATAAGGGAAAAAACATTCAGTACTTC,NA,NA,TRBJ2-4,TRBV7-9
CASSLVPPEEETQYF,TGTGCCAGCAGCTTAGTACCCCCTGAGGAGGAGACCCAGTACTTC,NA,few,TRBJ2-5,TRBV7-2
CASSTGSETQYF,TGTGCCAGCAGCACAGGGTCGGAGACCCAGTACTTC,NA,NA,TRBJ2-5,TRBV12-3/TRBV12-4
CASSLNAGTGFSYEQYF,TGTGCCAGCAGTTTGAACGCCGGGACAGGGTTCTCCTACGAGCAGTACTTC,TRBD1,NA,TRBJ2-7,TRBV27
CASVDRYSSGNTIYF,TGTGCCAGCGTGGACAGGTACAGCTCTGGAAACACCATATATTTT,TRBD1,few,TRBJ1-3,TRBV28
CASSPYRGLPDYEQYF,TGTGCCAGCAGCCCATACCGAGGTCTCCCTGACTACGAGCAGTACTTC,NA,few,TRBJ2-7,TRBV7-6
CASMVPGVREGTEAFF,TGTGCCAGCATGGTCCCCGGCGTCAGAGAAGGCACTGAAGCTTTCTTT,NA,few,TRBJ1-1,TRBV27
CASSSSSGRDNEQFF,TGTGCCAGCAGCTCCTCCAGCGGGAGGGACAATGAGCAGTTCTTC,TRBD2,many,TRBJ2-1,TRBV9
CAISDRGKGSNQPQHF,TGTGCCATCAGTGACAGGGGAAAGGGGAGCAATCAGCCCCAGCATTTT,NA,many,TRBJ1-5,TRBV10-3
CASSLFPGVDGYTF,TGCGCCAGCAGCTTGTTTCCCGGCGTGGATGGCTACACCTTC,NA,many,TRBJ1-2,TRBV5-1
CASSLLYPGNQPQHF,TGTGCCAGCAGTTTGTTGTACCCCGGCAATCAGCCCCAGCATTTT,NA,few,TRBJ1-5,TRBV28
CASSVLTGPSYNEQFF,TGTGCCAGCAGTGTCCTGACAGGGCCTTCCTACAATGAGCAGTTCTTC,TRBD1,few,TRBJ2-1,TRBV25-1
CASSEWRGGNNEQFF,TGTGCCAGCAGTGAATGGCGGGGGGGAAACAATGAGCAGTTCTTC,TRBD2,NA,TRBJ2-1,TRBV2
CASSLNSLTNEKLFF,TGTGCCAGCAGTTTAAACTCCCTGACGAATGAAAAACTGTTTTTT,NA,few,TRBJ1-4,TRBV28
CATRGADQPQHF,TGTGCCACCAGAGGGGCGGATCAGCCCCAGCATTTT,NA,NA,TRBJ1-5,TRBV24-1
CASSHRGKGEAFF,TGTGCCAGCAGCCACAGGGGGAAGGGTGAAGCTTTCTTT,TRBD1,NA,TRBJ1-1,TRBV6-1
CASSYPGTSGRISSYNEQFF,TGTGCCAGCAGTTACCCAGGGACTAGCGGGAGGATTAGCTCCTACAATGAGCAGTTCTTC,TRBD2,few,TRBJ2-1,TRBV6-2/TRBV6-3
CASSYSSGQRTGELFF,TGTGCCAGCAGTTACTCGTCCGGGCAACGGACCGGGGAGCTGTTTTTT,NA,few,TRBJ2-2,TRBV6-2/TRBV6-3
CASSLGGDRNIQYF,TGTGCCAGCAGCTTAGGAGGGGACAGGAACATTCAGTACTTC,TRBD1,NA,TRBJ2-4,TRBV7-9
CASSSPTGAGNTIYF,TGTGCCAGCAGTTCACCTACAGGGGCTGGAAACACCATATATTTT,TRBD1,many,TRBJ1-3,TRBV28
CASSLWETQYF,TGTGCCAGCAGCTTATGGGAGACCCAGTACTTC,NA,many,TRBJ2-5,TRBV7-8
CASADGRGVNEQFF,TGTGCCAGTGCGGACGGCAGAGGTGTCAATGAGCAGTTCTTC,NA,few,TRBJ2-1,TRBV19
CASSETDHSNQPQHF,TGTGCCAGCAGTGAAACGGACCACTCCAATCAGCCCCAGCATTTT,NA,few,TRBJ1-5,TRBV25-1